Listed here are 27 T cell receptor beta chains from one sample, sequenced in a study of shared clonotypes between healthy human individuals. Naive CD8 cells were CD45RO-negative, positively selected for CCR7, excluding terminally differentiated effector memory CD45RA+ cells. Libraries were prepared by immunoSEQ multiplex PCR; TCRdb keeps only in-frame clonotypes and omits some of them. The data show roughly 2,000,000 clones, about 94% seen once. Sequencing used naive CD8+ T cells from PBMCs. Receptors were obtained from a man younger than 35 in good health. Some clones in this sample may be carry-over from other donors' samples.

The V and J genes are TRBV18 and TRBJ1-2; weak D call: TRBD1 (6 bases). Germline V gives CDR1 KGHSH, CDR2 LQKENI. Trimming stripped 1 base from V and 4 bases from J, with 13 bases between. The CDR3 is 15 amino acids. Here the CDR3 reads CASSPRGGLGYGYTF. CDR3 bases: TGTGCCAGCTCACCACGGGGGGGCCTCGGCTATGGCTACACCTTC.

This chain connects TRBV27 to TRBJ2-7; D is unclear. Between the trimmed V and J ends, which lost 2 bases and 0 bases, there was a span of 11 bases. Looked up from germline, CDR1 is MNHEY and CDR2 is SMNVEV (reference sequence). CDR3 length: 15 residues. CDR3 DNA sequence: TGTGCCAGCAGTTTAAGATCCCTTCTCTCCTACGAGCAGTACTTC. Protein: CASSLRSLLSYEQYF.

The chain combines TRBV30 with TRBJ2-3; perhaps TRBD2 as D (5 bases). The V end lost 0 bases, the J end lost 1 base, and 11 bases lay between the germline ends. Germline CDR1 GTSNPN, CDR2 SVGIG (reference sequence). The CDR3 spans 15 residues. The CDR3 DNA reads TGTGCCTGGAGTGTACGGGGAGCGGGCACAGATACGCAGTATTTT. Its protein is CAWSVRGAGTDTQYF.

This sequence joins TRBV4-1 and TRBJ1-5, with 9 bases lining up with TRBD1. The CDR3 runs to 15 residues. V lost 0 bases to trimming and J lost 6 bases; unmatched junction nucleotides: 3. The germline V gene has CDR1 MGHRA and CDR2 YSYEKL. The chain's CDR3 is CASSQDDRGVQPQHF. The CDR3 DNA is TGCGCCAGCAGCCAAGACGACAGGGGGGTTCAGCCCCAGCATTTT.

V gene TRBV28 combines with J gene TRBJ1-1; a weak D match, TRBD1 (5 bases). The CDR3 totals 13 residues. Trimming removed 7 bases at V and 6 bases at J, with 15 bases between. Germline CDR1 MDHEN, CDR2 SYDVKM. For the CDR3, the DNA is TGTGCCAGCACCCCGGGGGAGGGTCCTGAAGCTTTCTTT. Protein product: CASTPGEGPEAFF.

Here the CDR3 reads CAISEPPNVNDQPQHF. As DNA, the CDR3 is TGTGCCATCAGTGAGCCTCCTAACGTAAACGATCAGCCCCAGCATTTT. The J gene is TRBJ1-5, the V gene TRBV10-3, with unresolved D. CDR3 size: 16 residues. The V end was cut by 2 bases, the J end by 5 bases, with 16 bases between. The germline gives CDR1 ENHRY, CDR2 SYGVKD.

The V and J genes are TRBV28 and TRBJ2-7; D remains ambiguous. The germline V and J ends were trimmed by 4 bases and 2 bases, with 15 bases remaining between them. CDR1 is MDHEN, CDR2 SYDVKM, per germline. The CDR3 loop spans 15 amino acids. The CDR3 DNA reads TGTGCCAGCAGTTCAGCCTTTGGGATTACCTACGAGCAGTACTTC. The encoded protein is CASSSAFGITYEQYF. Complete variable domain (other parts from reference TRBV28 and TRBJ2-7): DVKVTQSSRYLVKRTGEKVFLECVQDMDHENMFWYRQDPGLGLRLIYFSYDVKMKEKGDIPEGYSVSREKKERFSLILESASTNQTSMYLCASSSAFGITYEQYFGPGTRLTVT.

V and J are TRBV19 and TRBJ2-7; TRBD1 matches at 7 bases. Germline V gives CDR1 LNHDA, CDR2 SQIVND (reference sequence). After removal of 3 bases from V and 2 bases from J, the junction contained 7 bases not matched to a gene. This CDR3 region has 15 residues. CDR3 in DNA: TGTGCCAGTAGTATCGACAGGGTGGGCCCCTACGAGCAGTACTTC. The encoded protein is CASSIDRVGPYEQYF.

V usage is TRBV2 and J usage is TRBJ2-1; D might be TRBD2 (7 bases). The CDR3 extends over 15 amino acids. The germline gives CDR1 SNHLY, CDR2 FYNNEI. V was shortened by 6 bases and J by 0 bases, with 12 bases between the two germline ends. Written as DNA, the CDR3 is TGTGCCAGCAGCGAGGGGGGGAACTCCTACAATGAGCAGTTCTTC. Translated: CASSEGGNSYNEQFF.

V usage is TRBV7-9 and J usage is TRBJ2-1; D gene uncertain. The CDR3 loop spans 15 amino acids. Trimming pared 2 bases from V and 4 bases from J, leaving 12 bases between. Germline lookup yields CDR1 SEHNR and CDR2 FQNEAQ (reference sequence). CDR3 DNA sequence: TGTGCCAGCAGCTTACGGTCGGAGCAGTACAATGAGCAGTTCTTC. It translates to CASSLRSEQYNEQFF.

This clone was counted a single time. The chain employs TRBV7-9 and TRBJ2-1; 8 bases agree with TRBD2. Germline V CDR1 and CDR2: SEHNR, FQNEAQ (reference sequence). The CDR3 has 19 amino acids. V shed 2 bases, J shed 4 bases, and the junction held 16 bases outside the gene matches. CDR3 DNA sequence: TGTGCCAGCAGCTTAAGTTACGCTAGCGGGCACCCCCAATACAATGAGCAGTTCTTC. Protein product: CASSLSYASGHPQYNEQFF.

This clone was counted once. The V and J genes are TRBV11-2 and TRBJ2-2; possible D gene TRBD1, 5 bases. The CDR3 is made up of 15 amino acids. V lost 4 bases and J lost 0, with 9 bases in between. Germline V gives CDR1 SGHAT, CDR2 FQNNGV. The CDR3 reads CASSSRTSNTGELFF. For the CDR3, the DNA is TGTGCCAGCAGCTCCAGGACATCGAACACCGGGGAGCTGTTTTTT.

This clone has just one count. The chain is built from TRBV2 and TRBJ2-7, with TRBD1 matching over 7 bases. CDR1 and CDR2 (germline): SNHLY, FYNNEI. V dropped 8 bases and J dropped 4; count of bases not matched to a gene: 8. This CDR3 contains 13 residues. The CDR3, as DNA: TGTGCCAGCCTGGGGACAGTTACTTACGAGCAGTACTTC. Residues: CASLGTVTYEQYF.

The V call is TRBV7-8, the J call TRBJ2-7; possibly TRBD1 for D (6 bases). Trimming took off 3 bases at V and 6 bases at J, with 18 bases between the two ends. In germline, CDR1 is SGHVS, CDR2 FQNEAQ. CDR3 size: 15 residues. The CDR3 sequence: CASSFFRGSGSEQYF. The DNA of the CDR3 is TGTGCCAGCAGCTTTTTCAGGGGCTCGGGGTCCGAGCAGTACTTC.

The V and J genes are TRBV7-9 and TRBJ2-7; a weak D match, TRBD1 (6 bases). V was shortened by 4 bases and J by 2 bases, with 21 bases between the two germline ends. CDR1 and CDR2 (germline): SEHNR, FQNEAQ (reference sequence). The CDR3 consists of 17 residues. In nucleotides, the CDR3 is TGTGCCAGCAGCTCGGGGAGTACAGGGATCGTACCCTACGAGCAGTACTTC. It encodes CASSSGSTGIVPYEQYF.

The chain joins TRBV6-5 to TRBJ2-7; TRBD1 matches 10 bases. The CDR3 spans 15 residues. The ends lost 5 bases at V and 3 bases at J; junction bases unmatched: 7. Germline V gene lookup returns CDR1 MNHEY and CDR2 SVGAGI. CDR3 DNA sequence: TGTGCCAGCAGTATGGGACAGGGGCGAAGCTACGAGCAGTACTTC. This gives the protein CASSMGQGRSYEQYF.

This sequence joins TRBV27 and TRBJ2-2; D is unclear. The CDR3 has 16 residues. V lost 5 bases and J 7 bases, leaving 20 bases between the germline ends. Germline V CDR1 and CDR2: MNHEY, SMNVEV (reference sequence). The CDR3 DNA is TGTGCCAGCAGTGCAGAGTGGTTATACGGCGTCGGGGAGCTGTTTTTT. Protein sequence: CASSAEWLYGVGELFF.

V is TRBV6-5 and J is TRBJ2-5; a possible D gene is TRBD2 (5 bases). V dropped 5 bases and J dropped 5 bases, with 9 bases sitting between them. The germline gives CDR1 MNHEY, CDR2 SVGAGI. This CDR3 is 12 amino acids long. The CDR3: CASSPRGETQYF. CDR3 sequence (DNA): TGTGCCAGCAGTCCCCGAGGGGAGACCCAGTACTTC.

The chain is built from TRBV19 and TRBJ1-1; D remains unclear. Deletions cut 3 bases from V and 0 bases from J, with 17 bases between. CDR1 and CDR2 (germline): LNHDA, SQIVND (reference sequence). The CDR3 length is 17 residues. The CDR3 nucleotides read TGTGCCAGTAGTATGTTCACTACGGAGCACATGAACACTGAAGCTTTCTTT. Protein sequence: CASSMFTTEHMNTEAFF.

The chain couples TRBV7-2 to TRBJ1-3; D remains ambiguous. The CDR3 length is 13 residues. Germline V gene lookup returns CDR1 SGHTA and CDR2 FQGNSA. The ends were cut back, 5 bases at V and 0 bases at J, with 5 bases in the middle. The CDR3 nucleotides are TGTGCCAGCAGCCCCATCTCTGGAAACACCATATATTTT. The encoded protein is CASSPISGNTIYF.

The rearrangement joins TRBV6-5 to TRBJ2-5, with a weak D call TRBD2 (7 bases). The germline gives CDR1 MNHEY, CDR2 SVGAGI. V dropped 0 bases and J dropped 5 bases, with 13 bases sitting between them. This CDR3 contains 15 residues. CDR3 DNA sequence: TGTGCCAGCAGTTACTCTTCGGGGGGCCGGGAGACCCAGTACTTC. Amino acid sequence: CASSYSSGGRETQYF.

V gene TRBV7-9 combines with J gene TRBJ1-4, with D unclear. Germline CDR1 and CDR2: SEHNR and FQNEAQ (reference sequence). The CDR3 consists of 12 residues. The V end lost 7 bases, the J end lost 10 bases, and 13 bases lay between the germline ends. As DNA, the CDR3 is TGTGCCAGCACGGACGGCAATCGAAAACTGTTTTTT. This translates into CASTDGNRKLFF.

This chain links TRBV15 with TRBJ1-2; TRBD1 is a possible D gene (6 bases). Looked up from germline, CDR1 is LNHNV and CDR2 is YYDKDF (reference sequence). The CDR3 totals 13 residues. Between the trimmed V and J ends, which lost 3 bases and 4 bases, there was a span of 9 bases. CDR3 in DNA: TGTGCCACCAGCAGTCCCAGGGGCTATGGCTACACCTTC. Protein sequence: CATSSPRGYGYTF. Looking up the rest from reference TRBV15 and TRBJ1-2 gives the full variable domain: DAMVIQNPRYQVTQFGKPVTLSCSQTLNHNVMYWYQQKSSQAPKLLFHYYDKDFNNEADTPDNFQSRRPNTSFCFLDIRSPGLGDTAMYLCATSSPRGYGYTFGSGTRLTVV.

J is TRBJ2-7 and V is TRBV11-2; D possibly corresponds to TRBD2 (6 bases). This CDR3 is 16 amino acids long. V lost 3 bases and J lost 0, with 15 bases in between. Germline CDR1 and CDR2: SGHAT and FQNNGV. The CDR3 DNA is TGTGCCAGCAGCTTCCCTCCGGCCGGGAGCTCCTACGAGCAGTACTTC. It codes for CASSFPPAGSSYEQYF.

The chain combines TRBV4-2 with TRBJ2-5, with D possibly TRBD1 on 6 matching bases. V was clipped by 0 bases and J by 2 bases, with 13 bases between them. This CDR3 is built from 16 residues. CDR1 is LGHNA and CDR2 is YNFKEQ in the germline V gene. For the CDR3, the DNA is TGTGCCAGCAGCCAAGATTTTCGGACAGATCAAGAGACCCAGTACTTC. Amino acids: CASSQDFRTDQETQYF.

The chain links TRBV11-1 to TRBJ2-7, with 8 nucleotides matching TRBD1. V lost 4 bases, J lost 3 bases, and 5 bases stayed unmatched. This CDR3 contains 14 residues. CDR1 and CDR2 from the germline V gene are SGHAT and FQDESV (reference sequence). CDR3 protein: CASSSYDRGYEQYF. The CDR3 bases are TGTGCCAGCAGCTCCTACGACAGGGGCTACGAGCAGTACTTC.

This chain links TRBV2 with TRBJ2-7; 8 bases are shared with TRBD1. The V segment lost 5 bases and the J segment 2 bases; nucleotides outside the gene matches: 11. Germline CDR1 is SNHLY and CDR2 is FYNNEI. This CDR3 region has 16 residues. CDR3 region: CASSLGGQGATYEQYF. The CDR3, as DNA: TGTGCCAGCAGTCTGGGTGGTCAGGGGGCGACCTACGAGCAGTACTTC. Complete variable domain (other parts from reference TRBV2 and TRBJ2-7): EPEVTQTPSHQVTQMGQEVILRCVPISNHLYFYWYRQILGQKVEFLVSFYNNEISEKSEIFDDQFSVERPDGSNFTLKIRSTKLEDSAMYFCASSLGGQGATYEQYFGPGTRLTVT.